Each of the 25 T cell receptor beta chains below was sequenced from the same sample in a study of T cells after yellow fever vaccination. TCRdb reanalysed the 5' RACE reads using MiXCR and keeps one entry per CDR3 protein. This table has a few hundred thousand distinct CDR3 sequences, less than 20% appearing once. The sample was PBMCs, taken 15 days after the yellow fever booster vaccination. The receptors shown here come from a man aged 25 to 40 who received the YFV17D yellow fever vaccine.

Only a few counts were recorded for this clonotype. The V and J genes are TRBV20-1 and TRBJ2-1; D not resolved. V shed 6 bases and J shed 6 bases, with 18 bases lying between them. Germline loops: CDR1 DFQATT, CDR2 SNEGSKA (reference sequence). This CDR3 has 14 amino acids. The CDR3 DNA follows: TGCAGTGCCTCGGAATCTGAAGTCTCCAATGAGCAGTTCTTC. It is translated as CSASESEVSNEQFF.

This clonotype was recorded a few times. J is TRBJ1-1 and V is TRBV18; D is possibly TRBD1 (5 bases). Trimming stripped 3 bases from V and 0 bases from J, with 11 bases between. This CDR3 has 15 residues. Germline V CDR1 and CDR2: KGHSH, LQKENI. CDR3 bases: TGTGCCAGCTCACCCCCGGGACGGATGAACACTGAAGCTTTCTTT. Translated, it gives CASSPPGRMNTEAFF.

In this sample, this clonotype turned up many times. The CDR3, as DNA: TGCGCCAGCAGCCAAGCGACGGGGGGACTCTACGAGCAGTACTTC. Protein sequence: CASSQATGGLYEQYF. V gene TRBV4-3 combines with J gene TRBJ2-7, with TRBD2 matching 7 bases. CDR3 size: 15 residues. Per the germline V gene, CDR1 is LGHNA and CDR2 is YSLEER. Unmatched junction bases numbered 6, after V lost 1 base and J lost 3 bases.

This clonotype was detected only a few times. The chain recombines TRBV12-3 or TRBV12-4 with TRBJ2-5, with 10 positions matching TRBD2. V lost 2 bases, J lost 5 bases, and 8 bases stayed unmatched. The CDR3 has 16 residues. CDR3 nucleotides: TGTGCCAGCAGTTTAAGGGCTAGCGGGAGTTTGGAGACCCAGTACTTC. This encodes CASSLRASGSLETQYF.

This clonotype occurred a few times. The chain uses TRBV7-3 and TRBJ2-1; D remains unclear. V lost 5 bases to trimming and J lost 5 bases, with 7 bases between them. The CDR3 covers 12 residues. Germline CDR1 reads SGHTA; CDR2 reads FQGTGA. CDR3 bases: TGTGCCAGCAGCACGACCGACAATGAGCAGTTCTTC. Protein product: CASSTTDNEQFF.

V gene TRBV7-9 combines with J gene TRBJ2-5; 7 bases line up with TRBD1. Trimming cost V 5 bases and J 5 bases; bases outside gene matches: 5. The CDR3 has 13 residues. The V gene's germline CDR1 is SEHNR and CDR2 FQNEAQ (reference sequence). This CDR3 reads CASSRGQRETQYF. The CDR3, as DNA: TGTGCCAGCAGCCGGGGACAGAGGGAGACCCAGTACTTC.

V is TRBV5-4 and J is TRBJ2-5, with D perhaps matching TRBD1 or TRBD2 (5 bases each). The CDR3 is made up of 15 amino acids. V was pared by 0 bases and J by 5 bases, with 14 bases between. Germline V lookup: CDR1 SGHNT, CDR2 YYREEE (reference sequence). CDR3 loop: CASSLVGPRTETQYF. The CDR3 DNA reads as TGTGCCAGCAGCTTGGTGGGACCACGGACCGAGACCCAGTACTTC.

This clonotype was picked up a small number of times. CDR3 protein: CAISRTGPLTGELFF. In DNA, the CDR3 is TGTGCCATCAGCAGGACAGGGCCCTTGACCGGGGAGCTGTTTTTT. The V and J genes are TRBV10-3 and TRBJ2-2; 8 bases match TRBD1. Trimming cost V 6 bases and J 5 bases; bases outside gene matches: 8. CDR1 is ENHRY and CDR2 is SYGVKD in the germline V gene. The CDR3 loop spans 15 amino acids.

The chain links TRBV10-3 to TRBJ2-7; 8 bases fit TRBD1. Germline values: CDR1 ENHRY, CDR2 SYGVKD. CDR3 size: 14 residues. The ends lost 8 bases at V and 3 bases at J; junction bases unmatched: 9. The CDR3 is CAIRSGQADYEQYF. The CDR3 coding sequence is TGTGCCATCCGGTCGGGACAGGCGGACTACGAGCAGTACTTC.

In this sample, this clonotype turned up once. The CDR3 sequence is CASGPGRARYTGELFF. CDR3 coding DNA: TGTGCCAGCGGCCCCGGACGGGCGAGGTACACCGGGGAGCTGTTTTTT. The rearrangement joins TRBV5-8 to TRBJ2-2; no firm D call. Germline assignment: CDR1 SGHTS and CDR2 YDEGEE. CDR3 length equals 16 residues. Between the trimmed V and J ends, which lost 7 bases and 3 bases, there was a span of 19 bases.

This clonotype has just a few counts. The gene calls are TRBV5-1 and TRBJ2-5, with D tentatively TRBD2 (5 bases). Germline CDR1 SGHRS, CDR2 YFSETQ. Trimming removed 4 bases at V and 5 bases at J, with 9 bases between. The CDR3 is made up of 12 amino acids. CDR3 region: CASSIPGETQYF. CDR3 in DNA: TGCGCCAGCAGCATACCGGGGGAGACCCAGTACTTC.

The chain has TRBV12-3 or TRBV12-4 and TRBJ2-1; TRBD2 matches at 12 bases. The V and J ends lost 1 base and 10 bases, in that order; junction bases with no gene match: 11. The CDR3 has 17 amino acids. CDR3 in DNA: TGTGCCAGCAGTTTAGGGATAGGACTAGCGGGATACGGGGAGCAGTTCTTC. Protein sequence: CASSLGIGLAGYGEQFF.

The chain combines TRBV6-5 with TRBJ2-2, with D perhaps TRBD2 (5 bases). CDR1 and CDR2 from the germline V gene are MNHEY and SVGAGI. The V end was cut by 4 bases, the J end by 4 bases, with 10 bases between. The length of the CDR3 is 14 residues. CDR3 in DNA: TGTGCCAGCAGTTTTATAGGGAGCACCGGGGAGCTGTTTTTT. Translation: CASSFIGSTGELFF.

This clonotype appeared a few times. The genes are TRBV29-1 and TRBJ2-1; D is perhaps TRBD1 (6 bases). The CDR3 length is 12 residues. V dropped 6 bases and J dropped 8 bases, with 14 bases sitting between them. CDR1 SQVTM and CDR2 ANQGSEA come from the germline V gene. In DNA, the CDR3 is TGCAGCGTCGACCAGGGGCGGGATGAGCAGTTCTTC. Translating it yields CSVDQGRDEQFF.

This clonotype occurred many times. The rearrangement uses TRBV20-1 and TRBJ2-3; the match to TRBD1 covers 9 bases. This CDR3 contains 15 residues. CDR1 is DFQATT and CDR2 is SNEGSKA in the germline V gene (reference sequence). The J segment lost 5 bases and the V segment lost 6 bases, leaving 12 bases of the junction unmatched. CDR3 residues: CSAFHRGRGVDTQYF. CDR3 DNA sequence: TGCAGTGCCTTCCACAGGGGGCGAGGGGTAGATACGCAGTATTTT.

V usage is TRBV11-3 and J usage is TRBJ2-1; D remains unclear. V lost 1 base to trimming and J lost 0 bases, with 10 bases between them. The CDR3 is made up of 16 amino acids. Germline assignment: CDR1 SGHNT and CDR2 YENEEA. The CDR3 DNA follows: TGTGCCAGCAGCTTAGGGCCCCCGGGCTCCTACAATGAGCAGTTCTTC. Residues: CASSLGPPGSYNEQFF.

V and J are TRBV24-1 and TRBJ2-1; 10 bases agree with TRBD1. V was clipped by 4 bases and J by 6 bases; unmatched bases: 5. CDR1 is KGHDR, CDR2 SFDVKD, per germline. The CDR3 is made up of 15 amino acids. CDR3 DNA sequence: TGTGCCACCAGTGACCCGACAGGGGGCTTCAATGAGCAGTTCTTC. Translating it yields CATSDPTGGFNEQFF.

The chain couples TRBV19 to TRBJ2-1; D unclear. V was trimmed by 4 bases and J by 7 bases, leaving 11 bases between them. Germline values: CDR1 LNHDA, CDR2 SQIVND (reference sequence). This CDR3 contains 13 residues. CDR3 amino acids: CASSTGVRNEQFF. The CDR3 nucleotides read TGTGCCAGTAGTACCGGAGTTCGGAATGAGCAGTTCTTC.

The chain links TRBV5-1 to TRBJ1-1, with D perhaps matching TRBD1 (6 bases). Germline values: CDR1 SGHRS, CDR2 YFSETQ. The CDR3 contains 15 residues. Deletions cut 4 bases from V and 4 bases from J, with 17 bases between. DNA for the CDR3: TGCGCCAGCAGCCCCCTTGGCCCAGGGGCCACTGAAGCTTTCTTT. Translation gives CASSPLGPGATEAFF.

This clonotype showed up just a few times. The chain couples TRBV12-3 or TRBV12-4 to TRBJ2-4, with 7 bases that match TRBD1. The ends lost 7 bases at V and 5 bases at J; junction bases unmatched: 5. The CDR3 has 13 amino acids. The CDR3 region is CASNTGVQNIQYF. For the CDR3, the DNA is TGTGCCAGCAACACAGGGGTACAAAACATTCAGTACTTC.

The CDR3 bases are TGCGCCAGCAGCGATGGAAGGCGTAGGCAGTACTTC. Amino acid sequence: CASSDGRRRQYF. The rearrangement links TRBV5-1 to TRBJ2-7; D is ambiguous. Germline V gene sequence: CDR1 SGHRS, CDR2 YFSETQ. The CDR3 is 12 amino acids. V dropped 4 bases and J dropped 9 bases, with 14 bases sitting between them.

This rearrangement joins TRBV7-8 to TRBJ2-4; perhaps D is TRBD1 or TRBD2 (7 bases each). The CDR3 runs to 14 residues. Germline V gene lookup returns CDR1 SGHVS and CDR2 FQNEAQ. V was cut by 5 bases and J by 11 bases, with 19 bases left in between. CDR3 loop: CASSPRTGAGVQYF. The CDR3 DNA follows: TGTGCCAGCAGCCCAAGGACAGGCGCGGGGGTTCAGTACTTC.

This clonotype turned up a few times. This CDR3 reads CATSRGLLRDTSYEQYF. DNA for the CDR3: TGTGCCACCAGCAGAGGCCTGCTTCGGGACACCTCCTACGAGCAGTACTTC. This rearrangement joins TRBV15 to TRBJ2-7; D possibly corresponds to TRBD1 (6 bases). CDR1 and CDR2 (germline): LNHNV, YYDKDF (reference sequence). The CDR3 spans 17 residues. V was pared by 1 base and J by 0 bases, with 16 bases between.

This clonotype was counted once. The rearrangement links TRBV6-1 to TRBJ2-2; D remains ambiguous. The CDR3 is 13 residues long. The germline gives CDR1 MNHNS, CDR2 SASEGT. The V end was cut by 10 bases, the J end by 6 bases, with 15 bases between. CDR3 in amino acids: CATWLGGAGELFF. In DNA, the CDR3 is TGTGCCACCTGGCTAGGCGGTGCCGGGGAGCTGTTTTTT.

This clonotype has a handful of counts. In DNA, the CDR3 is TGTGCCAGCACCGGGGGGGTCGAGGCGCAGTATTTT. Translating gives CASTGGVEAQYF. V and J are TRBV7-9 and TRBJ2-3; 8 positions agree with TRBD2. The V segment lost 7 bases and the J segment 10 bases; nucleotides outside the gene matches: 7. Germline-derived CDR1 and CDR2 are SEHNR and FQNEAQ (reference sequence). The CDR3 contains 12 residues.